These 5 T cell receptor beta chains came from one sample sequenced in a study of blood T cell repertoires in COVID-19. Some clones are missing from TCRdb's copy, which holds only in-frame ones; the method was immunoSEQ multiplex PCR. The sample comprises around 200,000 clones, roughly 85% of which are singletons, and 10% to 15% rests with the top ten. Sequenced material: peripheral blood. These receptor sequences come from a woman aged 18-30 years who had recovered from COVID-19.

The chain couples TRBV23-1 to TRBJ2-7; TRBD1 might be the D (6 bases). TRBV23-1 is noted as an ORF with a role that remains uncertain. The CDR3 contains 17 residues. The V end was cut by 2 bases, the J end by 3 bases, with 20 bases between. CDR3 in DNA: TGCGCCAGCAGTCAACCCACGATTCACGGCAGGGGCTACGAGCAGTACTTC. Its protein product is CASSQPTIHGRGYEQYF.

This chain joins TRBV9 and TRBJ2-2; 10 nucleotides match TRBD2. There are 18 residues in the CDR3. Looked up from germline, CDR1 is SGDLS and CDR2 is YYNGEE. V was clipped by 3 bases and J by 2 bases; unmatched bases: 10. The CDR3 sequence: CASSAQLLAGVNTGELFF. The CDR3 region has the DNA TGTGCCAGCAGCGCCCAACTGCTAGCGGGAGTTAACACCGGGGAGCTGTTTTTT.

The V and J genes are TRBV5-8 and TRBJ2-7; D might be TRBD1 (5 bases). The CDR3 is 13 amino acids. Deletions cut 0 bases from V and 2 bases from J, with 6 bases between. Germline CDR1 reads SGHTS; CDR2 reads YDEGEE. The CDR3 loop is CASSLVGPYEQYF. Written as DNA, the CDR3 is TGTGCCAGCAGCTTGGTGGGGCCCTACGAGCAGTACTTC.

This clone has only one observation. For the CDR3, the DNA is TGTGCCAGCAGCGTAGAAGGCGAGGTCGGGACCCAGTACTTC. Amino acid sequence: CASSVEGEVGTQYF. The chain joins TRBV9 to TRBJ2-5; D uncertain. V lost 0 bases and J lost 7, with 13 bases in between. From germline, CDR1 is SGDLS and CDR2 YYNGEE. This CDR3 is built from 14 residues. Complete variable domain (other parts from reference TRBV9 and TRBJ2-5): DSGVTQTPKHLITATGQRVTLRCSPRSGDLSVYWYQQSLDQGLQFLIQYYNGEERAKGNILERFSAQQFPDLHSELNLSSLELGDSALYFCASSVEGEVGTQYFGPGTRLLVL.

This clone was seen only a few times. The identical CDR3 is also encoded by other nucleotide sequences in the sample. The chain combines TRBV19 with TRBJ1-6; possible D gene TRBD1, 5 bases. Germline CDR1 reads LNHDA; CDR2 reads SQIVND (reference sequence). The CDR3 sequence is 14 residues long. V was shortened by 5 bases and J by 5 bases, with 10 bases between the two germline ends. The CDR3 DNA follows: TGTGCCAGTAGTCCGGGACTTAATAATTCACCCCTCCACTTT. Protein product: CASSPGLNNSPLHF.